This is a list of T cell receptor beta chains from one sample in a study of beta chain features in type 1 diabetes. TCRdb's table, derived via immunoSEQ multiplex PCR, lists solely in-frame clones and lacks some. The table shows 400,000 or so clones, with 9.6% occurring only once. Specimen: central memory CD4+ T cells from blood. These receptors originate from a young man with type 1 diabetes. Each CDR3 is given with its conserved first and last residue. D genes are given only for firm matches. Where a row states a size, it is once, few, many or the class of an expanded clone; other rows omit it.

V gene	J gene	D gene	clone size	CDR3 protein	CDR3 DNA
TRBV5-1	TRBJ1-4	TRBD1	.	CASSPGQGNEKLFF	TGCGCCAGCAGCCCGGGACAGGGGAACGAAAAACTGTTTTTT
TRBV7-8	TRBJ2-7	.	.	CASSLGETSYEQYF	TGTGCCAGCAGCTTAGGGGAAACTTCCTACGAGCAGTACTTC
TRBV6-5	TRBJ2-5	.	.	CASLTGETQYF	TGTGCCTCATTAACAGGGGAGACCCAGTACTTC
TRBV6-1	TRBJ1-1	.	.	CASSEGLGARARNTEAFF	TGTGCCAGCAGTGAAGGGTTGGGGGCACGGGCCCGAAACACTGAAGCTTTCTTT
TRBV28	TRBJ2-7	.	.	CASSPAGLSSYEQYF	TGTGCCAGCAGTCCCGCCGGCCTTAGCTCCTACGAGCAGTACTTC
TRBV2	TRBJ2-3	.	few	CASSADRVGDTQYF	TGTGCCAGCAGTGCTGATAGGGTAGGAGATACGCAGTATTTT
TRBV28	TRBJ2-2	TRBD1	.	CASSYPYRGTNTGELFF	TGTGCCAGCAGTTACCCCTACAGGGGGACGAACACCGGGGAGCTGTTTTTT
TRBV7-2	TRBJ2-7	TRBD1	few	CASSRRRGQGSDEQYF	TGTGCCAGCAGTCGCAGGCGGGGACAGGGGTCTGACGAGCAGTACTTC
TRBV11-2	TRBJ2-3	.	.	CASSLNPSGTDTQYF	TGTGCCAGCAGCTTAAACCCGTCCGGCACAGATACGCAGTATTTT
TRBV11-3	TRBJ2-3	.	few	CASSSRPSDTQYF	TGTGCCAGCAGCTCGCGACCCAGCGATACGCAGTATTTT
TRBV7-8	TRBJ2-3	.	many	CASSFQARRLDTQYF	TGTGCCAGCAGCTTTCAGGCCAGAAGGTTGGATACGCAGTATTTT
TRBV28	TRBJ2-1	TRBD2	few	CASSLGGRRGNEQFF	TGTGCCAGCAGTTTAGGCGGGAGGAGGGGCAATGAGCAGTTCTTC
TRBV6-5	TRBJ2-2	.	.	CASRSPYQGTGELFF	TGTGCCAGCAGGTCACCATACCAGGGGACCGGGGAGCTGTTTTTT
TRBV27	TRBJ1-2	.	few	CASSAVVQGNYGGYTF	TGTGCCAGCAGTGCCGTTGTGCAGGGTAACTATGGTGGCTACACCTTC
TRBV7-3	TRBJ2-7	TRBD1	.	CASSPGTGRGGYEQYF	TGTGCCAGCAGCCCAGGGACAGGGAGGGGTGGATACGAGCAGTACTTC
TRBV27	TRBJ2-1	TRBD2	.	CASLVSPGLESSYNEQFF	TGTGCCAGTCTAGTCTCTCCGGGACTAGAGAGCTCCTACAATGAGCAGTTCTTC
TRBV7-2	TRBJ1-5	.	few	CASSLRSGDQPQHF	TGTGCCAGCAGCTTAAGGTCAGGGGATCAGCCCCAGCATTTT
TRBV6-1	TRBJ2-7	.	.	CASSEALQFSYEQYF	TGTGCCAGCAGTGAAGCGCTGCAGTTCTCCTACGAGCAGTACTTC
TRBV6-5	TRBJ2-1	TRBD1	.	CASSPRGPSYNEQFF	TGTGCCAGCAGTCCCAGGGGGCCCTCCTACAATGAGCAGTTCTTC
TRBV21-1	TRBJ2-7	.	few	CASSKVVGEQYF	TGTGCCAGCAGCAAAGTAGTAGGCGAGCAGTACTTC
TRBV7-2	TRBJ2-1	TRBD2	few	CASSTPIKREGPGGNEQFF	TGTGCCAGCAGCACCCCAATCAAGCGGGAGGGCCCTGGAGGTAATGAGCAGTTCTTC
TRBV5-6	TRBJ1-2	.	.	CASSLFGGYTF	TGTGCCAGCAGCTTGTTTGGTGGCTACACCTTC
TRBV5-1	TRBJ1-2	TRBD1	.	CASSSGQGAYGYTF	TGCGCCAGCAGCTCGGGACAGGGGGCCTATGGCTACACCTTC
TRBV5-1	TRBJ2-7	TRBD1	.	CASSETGLEQYF	TGCGCCAGCAGCGAGACAGGGTTAGAGCAGTACTTC
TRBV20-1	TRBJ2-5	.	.	CSAEDRETQYF	TGCAGTGCGGAAGACAGGGAGACCCAGTACTTC
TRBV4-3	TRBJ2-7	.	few	CASSRTVSSYEQYF	TGCGCCAGCAGCCGGACAGTAAGCTCCTACGAGCAGTACTTC
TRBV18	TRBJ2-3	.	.	CASSPIGVGRAQYF	TGTGCCAGCTCACCAATAGGAGTCGGACGAGCGCAGTATTTT
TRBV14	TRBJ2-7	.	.	CASSHMAEQYF	TGTGCCAGCAGCCACATGGCCGAGCAGTACTTC
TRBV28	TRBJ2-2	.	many	CASSLTKLGTGELFF	TGTGCCAGCAGTTTAACTAAACTGGGCACCGGGGAGCTGTTTTTT
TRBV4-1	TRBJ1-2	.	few	CASSQGDGALRGYTF	TGCGCCAGCAGCCAAGGAGATGGGGCCCTCCGAGGCTACACCTTC
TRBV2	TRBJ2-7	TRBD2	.	CASSESRGVPYEQYF	TGTGCCAGCAGTGAATCGCGGGGGGTACCCTACGAGCAGTACTTC
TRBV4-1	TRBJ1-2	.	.	CASSRNTGLDAYGYTF	TGCGCCAGCAGCCGGAATACAGGTCTTGACGCCTATGGCTACACCTTC
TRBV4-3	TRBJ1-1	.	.	CASSQPDGTYEAFF	TGCGCCAGCAGCCAACCGGACGGAACCTATGAAGCTTTCTTT
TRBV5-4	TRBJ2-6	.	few	CASSRGDSGANVLTF	TGTGCCAGCAGCCGCGGGGACTCTGGGGCCAACGTCCTGACTTTC
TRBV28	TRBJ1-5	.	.	CASSPFGQPQHF	TGTGCCAGCAGCCCATTTGGCCAGCCCCAGCATTTT
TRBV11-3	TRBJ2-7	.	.	CASSPQRGYEQYF	TGTGCCAGCAGCCCTCAGCGAGGCTACGAGCAGTACTTC
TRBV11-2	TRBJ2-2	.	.	CASSLDLITVGELFF	TGTGCCAGCAGCTTAGATCTTATCACTGTGGGGGAGCTGTTTTTT
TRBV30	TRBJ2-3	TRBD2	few	CAWSVLSGTRTDTQYF	TGTGCCTGGAGTGTACTCAGCGGGACCCGCACAGATACGCAGTATTTT
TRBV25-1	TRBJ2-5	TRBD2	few	CASSLSGGSQETQYF	TGTGCCAGCAGTCTTTCCGGGGGGTCCCAAGAGACCCAGTACTTC
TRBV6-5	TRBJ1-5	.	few	CASSYKVSGTGQPQHF	TGTGCCAGCAGTTACAAGGTCTCGGGGACGGGTCAGCCCCAGCATTTT
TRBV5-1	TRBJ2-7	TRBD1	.	CASSLGDRGYEQYF	TGCGCCAGCAGCTTGGGGGACAGGGGCTACGAGCAGTACTTC